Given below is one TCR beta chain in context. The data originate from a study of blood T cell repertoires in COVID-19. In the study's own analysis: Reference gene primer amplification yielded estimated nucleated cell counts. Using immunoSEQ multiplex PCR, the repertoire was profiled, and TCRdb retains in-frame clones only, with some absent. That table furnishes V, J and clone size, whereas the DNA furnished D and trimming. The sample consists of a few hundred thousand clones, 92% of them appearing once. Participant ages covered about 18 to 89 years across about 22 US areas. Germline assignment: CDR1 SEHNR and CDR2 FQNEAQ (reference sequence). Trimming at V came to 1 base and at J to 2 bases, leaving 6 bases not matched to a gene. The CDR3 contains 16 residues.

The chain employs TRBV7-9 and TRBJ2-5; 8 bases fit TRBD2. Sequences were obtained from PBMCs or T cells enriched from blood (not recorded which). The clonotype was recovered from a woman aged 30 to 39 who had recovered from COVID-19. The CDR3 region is CASSLDGGGRQETQYF. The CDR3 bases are TGTGCCAGCAGCTTAGATGGCGGGGGGCGACAAGAGACCCAGTACTTC.